The entry below describes one T cell receptor (beta chain). This record comes from a study of blood T cell repertoires in COVID-19. Sequencing was performed with immunoSEQ multiplex PCR; in TCRdb, only in-frame clones are kept and a portion is missing. The sample comprises about 110,000 clones, approximately 90% of which are singletons, and approximately 4.5% rests with the top ten. The CDR3 has 15 residues. Germline lookup yields CDR1 WSHSY and CDR2 SAAADI. V was clipped by 3 bases and J by 0 bases; unmatched bases: 2. The material sequenced was peripheral blood. The sequence was collected from a woman in her 50s with acute or convalescent COVID-19. The V call is TRBV10-2, the J call TRBJ1-5; 7 nucleotides match TRBD1. This CDR3 reads CASSEQGFSNQPQHF. In DNA form, the CDR3 reads TGCGCCAGCAGTGAACAGGGGTTTAGCAATCAGCCCCAGCATTTT.